This TCR beta chain was sequenced during a study of blood T cell repertoires in COVID-19. Study context: The United States, Italy and Spain supplied acute and convalescent COVID-19 samples.

CDR3 size: 13 residues. CDR1 is LNHDA, CDR2 SQIVND, per germline (reference sequence). The V end lost 1 base, the J end lost 5 bases, and 8 bases lay between the germline ends. Seattle participants joined during active infection and were tracked over time. Under the authors' procedure: How many nucleated cells were present was estimated from reference gene primer amplification. Sequencing used immunoSEQ multiplex PCR; TCRdb keeps in-frame clones, though not all of them. The DNA was the basis for D and trimming; V, J and clone size are from that table. This table holds approximately 75,000 clones, around 83% found once.

The specimen sequenced was peripheral blood. V gene TRBV19 combines with J gene TRBJ1-1; possibly TRBD1 for D (5 bases). The receptor was isolated from a young man with COVID-19, enrolled during active disease. The CDR3 region has the DNA TGTGCCAGTAGTATAGGGGGGGGGACTGAAGCTTTCTTT. This codes for CASSIGGGTEAFF.